Detailed here is one T cell receptor (beta chain). The record originates from a study of blood T cell repertoires in COVID-19. The V gene's germline CDR1 is SGHRS and CDR2 YFSETQ. V was trimmed by 7 bases and J by 5 bases, leaving 15 bases between them. CDR3 length equals 14 residues. The protocol was immunoSEQ multiplex PCR, while the TCRdb copy is restricted to in-frame clones and leaves out a portion. The data contain around 200,000 clones, 60% to 85% of them singletons. This chain connects TRBV5-1 to TRBJ2-2, with D tentatively TRBD2 (6 bases). The sequenced material came from peripheral blood. The receptor's source is a woman in her 70s with acute or convalescent COVID-19. CDR3 nucleotide sequence: TGCGCCAGCGAAGGCGGGAAGCAAACCGGGGAGCTGTTTTTT. Translating gives CASEGGKQTGELFF.